A single sample gave rise to the 24 T cell receptor beta chains below, sequenced in a study of Graves' ophthalmopathy and Graves' hyperthyroidism. Researchers took RNA transcripts and amplified TCR beta CDR3 regions from them. Scientists carried out first-round RT-PCR using HTBI primers and then a second-round multiplex PCR. TCRdb fed the multiplex PCR reads into MiXCR, producing one record per CDR3 protein. Among about 240,000 distinct CDR3 sequences listed, 40% to 50% were seen once. The sample taken for sequencing was peripheral blood. These receptors were collected from an adult man with Graves' ophthalmopathy.

This clonotype was seen a few times. V gene TRBV7-9 combines with J gene TRBJ1-1; D is unresolved. Germline CDR1 reads SEHNR; CDR2 reads FQNEAQ (reference sequence). The germline V and J ends were trimmed by 3 bases and 0 bases, with 8 bases remaining between them. The CDR3 length is 14 residues. Here the CDR3 reads CASSFGRMNTEAFF. CDR3 in DNA: TGTGCCAGCAGCTTCGGACGGATGAACACTGAAGCTTTCTTT.

This chain uses TRBV5-4 with TRBJ2-5, with 8 positions matching TRBD1. The CDR3 sequence is 14 residues long. After removal of 3 bases from V and 4 bases from J, the junction contained 5 bases not matched to a gene. Germline loops: CDR1 SGHNT, CDR2 YYREEE (reference sequence). DNA of the CDR3: TGTGCCAGCAGCTCCCAGGGGGCTCGAGAGACCCAGTACTTC. Residues: CASSSQGARETQYF.

The chain combines TRBV29-1 with TRBJ1-2; unclear D gene. CDR1 and CDR2 from the germline V gene are SQVTM and ANQGSEA. The CDR3 extends over 14 amino acids. V lost 4 bases to trimming and J lost 0 bases, with 12 bases between them. The CDR3 loop is CSVAPDGTNYGYTF. The CDR3 bases are TGCAGCGTTGCCCCTGACGGGACTAACTATGGCTACACCTTC.

The DNA of the CDR3 is TGTGCCAGCAGGCCAAACAACCAAGAGACCCAGTACTTC. It is translated as CASRPNNQETQYF. V usage is TRBV6-6 and J usage is TRBJ2-5, with no clear D. The germline V and J ends were trimmed by 6 bases and 0 bases, with 8 bases remaining between them. The CDR3 loop spans 13 amino acids. Germline-derived CDR1 and CDR2 are MNHNY and SVGAGI (reference sequence).

In regard to this clonotype: At one end the junction does not follow the germline gene, possibly because of a read error. This chain's CDR3 is CASSLDPGTSGGLFF. In nucleotides, the CDR3 is TGCGCCAGCAGCTTGGATCCAGGCACCTCCGGGGGGCTGTTTTTT. The chain recombines TRBV5-1 with TRBJ2-2; possible D gene TRBD2, 6 bases. The CDR3 length is 15 residues. The germline CDR1 and CDR2 sequences are SGHRS and YFSETQ.

The rearrangement uses TRBV28 and TRBJ1-2, with D hard to call. V lost 6 bases and J lost 4, with 9 bases in between. The CDR3 consists of 12 residues. Germline CDR1 MDHEN, CDR2 SYDVKM. Here the CDR3 reads CASSYAAYGYTF. The CDR3 DNA follows: TGTGCCAGCAGCTACGCAGCCTATGGCTACACCTTC.

This chain links TRBV5-1 with TRBJ1-1, with 8 bases identical to TRBD1. The CDR3 loop spans 16 amino acids. With 4 bases clipped from V and 1 base from J, the junction kept 9 bases outside the gene matches. Germline CDR1 SGHRS, CDR2 YFSETQ. DNA of the CDR3: TGCGCCAGCAGCATCGGACAGGGATTACCGAACACTGAAGCTTTCTTT. It encodes CASSIGQGLPNTEAFF.

The chain joins TRBV25-1 to TRBJ1-2; D is possibly TRBD1 (5 bases). V shed 6 bases and J shed 0 bases, with 14 bases lying between them. Germline-derived CDR1 and CDR2 are MGHDK and SYGVNS. This CDR3 is built from 15 residues. This CDR3 reads CASRIPGSSNYGYTF. The CDR3 DNA reads TGTGCCAGCAGGATCCCAGGGTCCTCTAACTATGGCTACACCTTC.

In its sample, this clonotype was seen a few times. The chain carries TRBV5-1 and TRBJ2-2; D is unresolved. The CDR3 covers 16 residues. Trimming stripped 2 bases from V and 0 bases from J, with 11 bases between. Germline CDR1 is SGHRS and CDR2 is YFSETQ. In DNA form, the CDR3 reads TGCGCCAGCAGCTTACAGAGTAACGCGAACACCGGGGAGCTGTTTTTT. Translated, it gives CASSLQSNANTGELFF.

This clonotype was picked up a small number of times. The chain couples TRBV29-1 to TRBJ2-7, with TRBD2 identical over 11 bases. This CDR3 contains 14 residues. V lost 5 bases and J lost 1; bases outside the gene matches: 4. Germline values: CDR1 SQVTM, CDR2 ANQGSEA. CDR3 protein: CSVSTSGESYEQYF. The CDR3 DNA reads TGCAGCGTTTCGACTAGCGGGGAATCCTACGAGCAGTACTTC.

The chain combines TRBV18 with TRBJ2-7; unclear D gene. Germline V gives CDR1 KGHSH, CDR2 LQKENI. This CDR3 is built from 15 residues. Trimming left V 0 bases short and J 3 bases short, with 12 bases between. CDR3 nucleotides: TGTGCCAGCTCACCACCGATAGTCCGGGTCTACGAGCAGTACTTC. As protein: CASSPPIVRVYEQYF.

This chain connects TRBV7-3 to TRBJ2-2, with D possibly being TRBD1 or TRBD2 (5 bases each). V shed 2 bases and J shed 2 bases, with 9 bases lying between them. The germline V gene encodes CDR1 SGHTA and CDR2 FQGTGA. The CDR3 covers 15 residues. The CDR3 nucleotides read TGTGCCAGCAGCTTAGGGGGAATTAACACCGGGGAGCTGTTTTTT. This translates into CASSLGGINTGELFF. The complete variable domain, with remaining parts taken from reference TRBV7-3 and TRBJ2-2, reads GAGVSQTPSNKVTEKGKYVELRCDPISGHTALYWYRQSLGQGPEFLIYFQGTGAADDSGLPNDRFFAVRPEGSVSTLKIQRTERGDSAVYLCASSLGGINTGELFFGEGSRLTVL.

Worth noting for this clonotype: A read error may be the cause here, since a much bigger clone is one base away. The chain couples TRBV29-1 to TRBJ2-5, with 7 bases matching TRBD1. Germline V gene data show CDR1 as SQVTM and CDR2 as ANQGSEA. This CDR3 spans 14 amino acids. Here the CDR3 DNA reads TGCAACGTGGGGCAGGCAGGGGGTGGGGAGACCCAGTACTTC. Protein sequence: CNVGQAGGGETQYF.

The chain recombines TRBV10-2 with TRBJ2-5; weak D call: TRBD2 (6 bases). The germline V and J ends were trimmed by 7 bases and 5 bases, with 11 bases remaining between them. The length of the CDR3 is 12 residues. Germline-derived CDR1 and CDR2 are WSHSY and SAAADI. The CDR3 DNA reads TGCGCCAGCACGGGGACTTGGGAGACCCAGTACTTC. Residues: CASTGTWETQYF.

The chain carries TRBV2 and TRBJ2-7; D is undetermined. Germline V gene sequence: CDR1 SNHLY, CDR2 FYNNEI. V lost 8 bases and J 0 bases, leaving 8 bases between the germline ends. This CDR3 is built from 12 residues. The CDR3 loop is CASSPHSYEQYF. The CDR3, as DNA: TGTGCCAGCTCTCCCCACTCCTACGAGCAGTACTTC.

CDR3 sequence: CASSLGRTGGQEKLFF. CDR3 sequence (DNA): TGTGCCAGCAGCTTAGGCCGGACAGGGGGCCAAGAAAAACTGTTTTTT. V gene TRBV7-8 combines with J gene TRBJ1-4, with 11 nucleotides matching TRBD1. The CDR3 is 16 amino acids. Germline loops: CDR1 SGHVS, CDR2 FQNEAQ. V was pared by 1 base and J by 8 bases, with 6 bases of the junction left unmatched. The whole variable domain, filled in from reference TRBV7-8 and TRBJ1-4, reads GAGVSQSPRYKVAKRGQDVALRCDPISGHVSLFWYQQALGQGPEFLTYFQNEAQLDKSGLPSDRFFAERPEGSVSTLKIQRTQQEDSAVYLCASSLGRTGGQEKLFFGSGTQLSVL.

This clonotype was seen only a few times. The chain has TRBV29-1 and TRBJ2-2, with 8 bases aligning to TRBD2. Trimming removed 4 bases from V and 8 bases from J; junction bases left unmatched: 6. There are 13 residues in the CDR3. Germline V gives CDR1 SQVTM, CDR2 ANQGSEA. CDR3 in DNA: TGCAGCGTTGGACGGGGGGGGGGAGGGGAGCTGTTTTTT. Translating gives CSVGRGGGGELFF.

The table lists this clonotype with a few counts. This chain connects TRBV2 to TRBJ1-5, with 9 bases lining up with TRBD1. The germline gives CDR1 SNHLY, CDR2 FYNNEI. This CDR3 has 14 amino acids. Trimming cost V 5 bases and J 5 bases; bases outside gene matches: 4. Here the CDR3 DNA reads TGTGCCAGCAGTAGGGACAGGGAGGATCAGCCCCAGCATTTT. This encodes CASSRDREDQPQHF.

In DNA, the CDR3 is TGCAGTGCTATCAGGGATGGGACTAGCGGGAGTACCGAGCAGTACTTC. Amino acids: CSAIRDGTSGSTEQYF. V is TRBV20-1 and J is TRBJ2-7, with 14 bases aligning to TRBD2. J was trimmed by 6 bases and V by 4 bases; bases with no gene match: 11. The germline V gene encodes CDR1 DFQATT and CDR2 SNEGSKA (reference sequence). The CDR3 has 16 residues.

Many counts were recorded for this clonotype. The J gene is TRBJ1-2, the V gene TRBV6-1; D remains unclear. CDR3 length: 13 amino acids. The V gene lost 6 bases and the J gene lost 11 bases, with 19 bases spanning the gap. The V gene's germline CDR1 is MNHNS and CDR2 SASEGT. The CDR3 region is CASRRTSAMGYTF. The CDR3 DNA reads TGTGCCAGCAGAAGGACGAGTGCCATGGGATACACCTTC.

The chain is built from TRBV10-3 and TRBJ2-5; D assignment may be TRBD1 or TRBD2 (5 bases each). Looked up from germline, CDR1 is ENHRY and CDR2 is SYGVKD. The CDR3 spans 14 residues. Trimming removed 2 bases at V and 1 base at J, with 8 bases between. The CDR3 here is CAISEHGTQETQYF. The CDR3 bases are TGTGCCATCAGTGAGCATGGGACCCAAGAGACCCAGTACTTC.

This chain joins TRBV29-1 and TRBJ1-2; 10 bases line up with TRBD1. The CDR3 has 12 amino acids. CDR1 SQVTM and CDR2 ANQGSEA come from the germline V gene. The V and J ends lost 8 bases and 7 bases, in that order; junction bases with no gene match: 7. CDR3 sequence (DNA): TGCAGCACCTCGGGACAGGGGTTTGGCTACACCTTC. Translating it yields CSTSGQGFGYTF.

This clonotype was recorded a few times. CDR3 sequence (DNA): TGCAGTGCTAGGAGGGCCCACACTAATTCACCCCTCCACTTT. Protein sequence: CSARRAHTNSPLHF. The chain uses TRBV20-1 and TRBJ1-6; D ambiguous. Germline values: CDR1 DFQATT, CDR2 SNEGSKA (reference sequence). The CDR3 contains 14 residues. Trimming cost V 3 bases and J 6 bases, with 12 bases left between them.

This clonotype has more than one count but fewer than ten. CDR3: CASSLTNEQYF. CDR3 DNA: TGTGCCAGCAGCTTAACGAACGAGCAGTACTTC. The gene calls are TRBV12-3 or TRBV12-4 and TRBJ2-7; no reliable D call. V was shortened by 6 bases and J by 5 bases, with 8 bases between the two germline ends. The CDR3 covers 11 residues.